The 14 T cell receptor beta chains given below trace back to one sample, sequenced in a study of T-cell reconstitution after alpha-beta-depleted transplantation in children. Study-wide findings and caveats: Roughly two months post-transplant, alpha-beta T cells reportedly originated from several hundred graft clones that had expanded.

These receptors are not linked to any known antigen. Unique molecular identifiers were used in preparing the TCRbeta library. TCRdb analysed the PCR reads with MiXCR anew, one entry per CDR3 protein. The sample yields around 30,000 distinct CDR3 sequences, about 7% seen once. The sequences come from peripheral blood, collected 60 days after TCRalphabeta/CD19-depleted stem cell transplant. These receptors came from a child less than two years old who had a stem cell transplant for acute myeloid leukemia, so the T cells may come from the graft donor.

V is TRBV3-1 and J is TRBJ2-1, with 13 bases fitting TRBD2. Losses at the gene ends were 11 bases for V and 5 bases for J; bases not matched to a gene: 21. CDR3 length: 19 amino acids. The germline V gene has CDR1 LGHDT and CDR2 YNNKEL (reference sequence). CDR3 in amino acids: CACCLRGTSGIGGHNEQFF. The CDR3 bases are TGTGCCTGCTGTTTAAGAGGGACTAGCGGGATCGGGGGCCACAATGAGCAGTTCTTC.

This clonotype showed up many times. The chain couples TRBV10-3 to TRBJ1-1; D not certain. Germline V gene data show CDR1 as ENHRY and CDR2 as SYGVKD. CDR3 length equals 11 residues. V lost 4 bases to trimming and J lost 7 bases, with 7 bases between them. CDR3 bases: TGTGCCATCAGTGGCGTCAATGAAGCTTTCTTT. It translates to CAISGVNEAFF.

This clonotype was detected ten times or more. The J gene is TRBJ2-7, the V gene TRBV18, with 12 positions matching TRBD1. Trimming cost V 6 bases and J 0 bases; bases outside gene matches: 12. Germline loops: CDR1 KGHSH, CDR2 LQKENI. This CDR3 has 18 residues. Written as DNA, the CDR3 is TGTGCCAGCTCGACCGGGACAGGGGGCCCCCAAGTCTCCTACGAGCAGTACTTC. The encoded protein is CASSTGTGGPQVSYEQYF.

The V and J genes are TRBV7-2 and TRBJ2-7, with D perhaps being TRBD1 or TRBD2 (5 bases each). The germline V gene has CDR1 SGHTA and CDR2 FQGNSA. CDR3 length: 13 amino acids. V was pared by 5 bases and J by 2 bases, with 10 bases between. CDR3: CASSTGTAYEQYF. In DNA, the CDR3 is TGTGCCAGCAGCACGGGGACGGCCTACGAGCAGTACTTC.

This clonotype was seen at least ten times. The chain employs TRBV20-1 and TRBJ2-1; D may be TRBD2 (5 bases). Germline assignment: CDR1 DFQATT and CDR2 SNEGSKA (reference sequence). V shed 0 bases and J shed 6 bases, with 12 bases lying between them. This CDR3 is built from 14 residues. The chain's CDR3 is CSARDGSRPNEQFF. In nucleotides, the CDR3 is TGCAGTGCTAGAGATGGGAGCCGGCCCAATGAGCAGTTCTTC.

The sample holds many counts of this clonotype. The chain employs TRBV5-6 and TRBJ1-2; D is perhaps TRBD1 (5 bases). The CDR3 spans 15 residues. Per the germline V gene, CDR1 is SGHDT and CDR2 is YYEEEE. V was clipped by 1 base and J by 2 bases, with 12 bases between them. The CDR3 nucleotides read TGTGCCAGCAGCTTGAGGACGGACAACAACTATGGCTACACCTTC. This codes for CASSLRTDNNYGYTF.

This clonotype has a count of ten or more. The CDR3 here is CASSLRGPKSSGNTIYF. CDR3 DNA: TGTGCCAGCAGTTTAAGGGGCCCCAAGAGCTCTGGAAACACCATATATTTT. The chain combines TRBV27 with TRBJ1-3; D possibly corresponds to TRBD1 (5 bases). The CDR3 runs to 17 residues. The germline V and J ends were trimmed by 2 bases and 0 bases, with 14 bases remaining between them. Germline V gene data show CDR1 as MNHEY and CDR2 as SMNVEV (reference sequence).

The rearrangement links TRBV13 to TRBJ2-5, with 8 nucleotides matching TRBD1. CDR1 is PRHDT and CDR2 is FYEKMQ in the germline V gene (reference sequence). The CDR3 covers 15 residues. Unmatched junction bases numbered 8, after V lost 5 bases and J lost 3 bases. This CDR3 is CASSQGQGRKETQYF. CDR3 nucleotide sequence: TGTGCCAGCAGCCAAGGACAGGGACGGAAAGAGACCCAGTACTTC.

This clonotype was seen ten or more times. The CDR3 DNA sequence: TGCAGTGCTTCTAGCGGGGCGAACACCGGGGAGCTGTTTTTT. Protein product: CSASSGANTGELFF. The V gene is TRBV20-1, the J gene TRBJ2-2, with 9 bases that match TRBD2. There are 14 residues in the CDR3. V trimming: 5 bases; J trimming: 0 bases; junction bases outside the gene matches: 1. The V gene's germline CDR1 is DFQATT and CDR2 SNEGSKA (reference sequence).

This clonotype was picked up many times. The V call is TRBV4-3, the J call TRBJ2-4; 9 nucleotides align to TRBD1. Per the germline V gene, CDR1 is LGHNA and CDR2 is YSLEER. With 0 bases clipped from V and 4 bases from J, the junction kept 4 bases outside the gene matches. This CDR3 spans 16 amino acids. CDR3 loop: CASSQEGGTGKNIQYF. The CDR3 coding sequence is TGCGCCAGCAGCCAAGAGGGGGGGACAGGGAAAAACATTCAGTACTTC.

This clonotype was counted ten times or more. V gene TRBV6-2 or TRBV6-3 combines with J gene TRBJ1-5, with 7 bases fitting TRBD1. Trimming took 2 bases from V and 5 from J; bases not matched to a gene: 3. The CDR3 is 14 amino acids. The germline CDR1 and CDR2 sequences are MNHEY and SVGEGT. The CDR3, as DNA: TGTGCCAGCAGTTACGAAAGGGGGCATCAGCCCCAGCATTTT. Translating it yields CASSYERGHQPQHF.

This clonotype was counted ten times or more. The CDR3 sequence is CASSQARGMVWEQYF. In DNA form, the CDR3 reads TGTGCCAGCAGCCAAGCCCGGGGAATGGTTTGGGAGCAGTACTTC. V gene TRBV14 combines with J gene TRBJ2-7, with a weak D call TRBD2 (5 bases). V lost 1 base and J lost 7, with 17 bases in between. The CDR3 runs to 15 residues. The germline CDR1 and CDR2 sequences are SGHDN and FVKESK.

Many counts were recorded for this clonotype. The genes are TRBV9 and TRBJ2-1, with D perhaps TRBD1 (6 bases). Trimming cost V 4 bases and J 5 bases, with 10 bases left between them. CDR1 and CDR2 (germline): SGDLS, YYNGEE. The CDR3 consists of 13 residues. The CDR3 spells CASSPRQDNEQFF. CDR3 DNA: TGTGCCAGCAGCCCCCGACAGGACAATGAGCAGTTCTTC.

This clonotype has a count of ten or more. An end of the junction does not agree with germline; a read error may underlie this. The chain has TRBV2 and TRBJ2-7; 12 bases align to TRBD2. Germline CDR1 reads SNHLY; CDR2 reads FYNNEI. The CDR3 consists of 13 residues. The CDR3 sequence is CARGLAGSSEQYF. Here the CDR3 DNA reads TGTGCCAGGGGACTAGCGGGCTCCTCCGAGCAGTACTTC.